The 15 T cell receptor beta chains reported below all come from one sample, sequenced in a study of OX40 agonist ivuxolimab in advanced cancers. The protocol was immunoSEQ multiplex PCR, while the TCRdb copy is restricted to in-frame clones and leaves out a portion. This sample has some 48,000 clones, with roughly 91% found just once. Sample: CD4+ or CD8+ T cells sorted from blood, taken in a trial of the OX40 agonist ivuxolimab. The receptors were sampled from an adult with an advanced solid tumor such as melanoma, head and neck, liver or kidney cancer.

The chain is built from TRBV9 and TRBJ2-1; 7 nucleotides agree with TRBD2. This CDR3 is 15 amino acids long. V lost 6 bases to trimming and J lost 1 base; unmatched junction nucleotides: 7. Germline loops: CDR1 SGDLS, CDR2 YYNGEE. The CDR3 DNA reads TGTGCCAGCACACCACACGGGGGGTCCTACAATGAGCAGTTCTTC. Protein sequence: CASTPHGGSYNEQFF.

This clone was seen just once. The genes are TRBV7-2 and TRBJ2-2; the D call may be TRBD1 or TRBD2 (5 bases each). The CDR3 has 16 residues. V was trimmed by 6 bases and J by 7 bases, leaving 21 bases between them. Germline assignment: CDR1 SGHTA and CDR2 FQGNSA. The CDR3 loop is CASRPPGRAESGELFF. CDR3 in DNA: TGTGCCAGCAGGCCTCCGGGACGGGCGGAAAGCGGGGAGCTGTTTTTT.

The CDR3 sequence is CASSRDGDTGELFF. The CDR3 coding sequence is TGTGCCAGCAGCCGGGACGGCGACACCGGGGAGCTGTTTTTT. V and J are TRBV6-1 and TRBJ2-2; D possibly matches TRBD1 or TRBD2 (5 bases each). This CDR3 has 14 residues. Germline CDR1 reads MNHNS; CDR2 reads SASEGT. V was clipped by 6 bases and J by 3 bases, with 11 bases between them.

The chain combines TRBV27 with TRBJ1-4; 9 bases are a match to TRBD1. J was trimmed by 8 bases and V by 3 bases; bases with no gene match: 4. The germline CDR1 and CDR2 sequences are MNHEY and SMNVEV (reference sequence). The CDR3 runs 14 residues. CDR3 DNA sequence: TGTGCCAGCAGTTTGTGGACAGGGGACGAAAAACTGTTTTTT. Its translation: CASSLWTGDEKLFF.

The chain carries TRBV9 and TRBJ1-6; unclear D gene. V shed 0 bases and J shed 11 bases, with 12 bases lying between them. This CDR3 contains 14 residues. CDR1 is SGDLS and CDR2 is YYNGEE in the germline V gene. The CDR3 reads CASSVGVGSPPLHF. CDR3 in DNA: TGTGCCAGCAGCGTAGGTGTCGGAAGCCCACCCCTCCACTTT.

The J gene is TRBJ1-1, the V gene TRBV13; the D gene is possibly TRBD1 (5 bases). V dropped 2 bases and J dropped 5 bases, with 9 bases sitting between them. CDR1 is PRHDT, CDR2 FYEKMQ, per germline (reference sequence). The CDR3 totals 13 residues. CDR3 nucleotide sequence: TGTGCCAGCAGCTTACTGCAGGGTACTGAAGCTTTCTTT. Amino acid sequence: CASSLLQGTEAFF.

The chain links TRBV19 to TRBJ2-7, with unresolved D. Per the germline V gene, CDR1 is LNHDA and CDR2 is SQIVND (reference sequence). V dropped 2 bases and J dropped 2 bases, with 10 bases sitting between them. This CDR3 has 14 residues. The CDR3 sequence is CASSIRDGPYEQYF. The DNA for the CDR3 is TGTGCCAGTAGTATAAGAGACGGCCCCTACGAGCAGTACTTC.

The J gene is TRBJ2-3, the V gene TRBV14; 7 bases match TRBD1. The CDR3 spans 14 residues. With V trimmed by 2 bases and J by 6 bases, 5 bases remained unmatched. Germline CDR1 is SGHDN and CDR2 is FVKESK. The CDR3 bases are TGTGCCAGCAGCCAATGGAAGGGGGCGGATACGCAGTATTTT. Translating gives CASSQWKGADTQYF.

With regard to this clone: Different DNA sequences within this sample yield the same CDR3. V is TRBV4-1 and J is TRBJ2-1; 8 bases align to TRBD2. The CDR3 runs to 17 residues. With V trimmed by 0 bases and J by 5 bases, 9 bases remained unmatched. Germline V gene lookup returns CDR1 MGHRA and CDR2 YSYEKL. CDR3 nucleotides: TGCGCCAGCAGCCAAGATTTGTCCAGCGGGGGTAACAATGAGCAGTTCTTC. Translated: CASSQDLSSGGNNEQFF.

Here the CDR3 DNA reads TGTGCCAGCAGCTTGGCCGGTGCGGGGGGGCCGACAGATACGCAGTATTTT. This encodes CASSLAGAGGPTDTQYF. This chain joins TRBV5-4 and TRBJ2-3; TRBD2 matches 9 bases. The V gene's germline CDR1 is SGHNT and CDR2 YYREEE (reference sequence). The V segment lost 0 bases and the J segment 3 bases; nucleotides outside the gene matches: 8. This CDR3 contains 17 residues. Full variable domain (outside the CDR3, taken from reference TRBV5-4 and TRBJ2-3): ETGVTQSPTHLIKTRGQQVTLRCSSQSGHNTVSWYQQALGQGPQFIFQYYREEENGRGNFPPRFSGLQFPNYSSELNVNALELDDSALYLCASSLAGAGGPTDTQYFGPGTRLTVL.

The V call is TRBV27, the J call TRBJ2-7, with TRBD2 matching over 14 bases. The CDR3 contains 15 residues. Germline trimming cut 5 bases from V and 7 bases from J; bases unmatched to any gene: 7. CDR1 and CDR2 from the germline V gene are MNHEY and SMNVEV (reference sequence). For the CDR3, the DNA is TGTGCCAGCAGTCCGGGACTAGCGGGGGCGGAGGAGCAGTACTTC. Its protein is CASSPGLAGAEEQYF.

This chain connects TRBV7-2 to TRBJ1-4, with D possibly matching TRBD1 (6 bases). The CDR3 extends over 14 amino acids. Trimming left V 1 base short and J 8 bases short, with 11 bases between. Looked up from germline, CDR1 is SGHTA and CDR2 is FQGNSA. CDR3 loop: CASSLETGYEKLFF. In DNA form, the CDR3 reads TGTGCCAGCAGCTTAGAGACAGGTTACGAAAAACTGTTTTTT.

The chain uses TRBV29-1 and TRBJ2-1, with D perhaps assigned TRBD1 or TRBD2 (5 bases each). CDR1 and CDR2 (germline): SQVTM, ANQGSEA. CDR3 length: 12 residues. V dropped 7 bases and J dropped 3 bases, with 10 bases sitting between them. CDR3 amino acids: CSGGTHYNEQFF. The CDR3 coding sequence is TGCAGCGGGGGGACCCACTACAATGAGCAGTTCTTC.

The CDR3 DNA reads as TGTGCCAGCAGCTTCGAAGGGTTGGAGTACAATGAGCAGTTCTTC. The encoded protein is CASSFEGLEYNEQFF. The chain employs TRBV11-2 and TRBJ2-1; D unclear. CDR3 size: 15 residues. In germline, CDR1 is SGHAT, CDR2 FQNNGV. V lost 3 bases and J 4 bases, leaving 13 bases between the germline ends.

The chain is built from TRBV27 and TRBJ1-1; 7 bases agree with TRBD1. The CDR3 has 14 residues. V lost 0 bases and J lost 7; bases outside the gene matches: 5. Germline loops: CDR1 MNHEY, CDR2 SMNVEV (reference sequence). CDR3 loop: CASSLSGGGGEAFF. The CDR3 DNA sequence: TGTGCCAGCAGTTTATCAGGGGGCGGGGGTGAAGCTTTCTTT.